The entry below describes one TCR beta chain. Its antigen is still unknown. This sample is drawn from a study of CD8 T cells in ankylosing spondylitis. Study observations and caveats: There was reportedly significant enrichment of clones that were disease-linked in matched ankylosing spondylitis synovial fluid.

The CDR3 length is 16 residues. Germline V gene lookup returns CDR1 SEHNR and CDR2 FQNEAQ (reference sequence). V lost 7 bases to trimming and J lost 4 bases, with 21 bases between them. Quantitative 5'-RACE with molecular barcodes produced the TCR beta libraries. A single record per CDR3 protein comes from TCRdb applying MiXCR to the 5' RACE reads. The sample holds some 200,000 distinct CDR3 sequences, about 13% seen once. The sequencing sample was made of blood, either unsorted or a sorted T cell fraction (not recorded which). V is TRBV7-9 and J is TRBJ2-3, with a weak D call TRBD2 (5 bases). This clonotype was obtained from a male donor with ankylosing spondylitis or in good health (not recorded which). The CDR3 protein is CASTELERSMADTQYF. The CDR3, as DNA: TGTGCCAGCACCGAATTGGAGCGGTCTATGGCAGATACGCAGTATTTT.